This T cell receptor (beta chain) was observed in a study of T-cell reconstitution after alpha-beta-depleted transplantation in children. This clonotype came up many times. Preparation of the TCRbeta library involved a method that used unique molecular identifiers. TCRdb reprocessed the PCR reads via MiXCR and lists one record per CDR3 protein. The sample lists thousands of distinct CDR3 sequences, approximately 19% occurring once. This CDR3 is built from 14 residues. The germline V gene has CDR1 DFQATT and CDR2 SNEGSKA (reference sequence). The V gene end was trimmed by 3 bases and the J gene end by 7 bases; junction bases not matched to a gene: 6.

Sequencing used PBMCs, mostly from graft donor cells, obtained 180 days after TCRalphabeta/CD19-depleted stem cell transplant. The chain recombines TRBV20-1 with TRBJ2-1, with 10 bases aligning to TRBD2. The source is a male patient between 2 and 9 years old who had a stem cell transplant for acute lymphoblastic leukemia, so the T cells may come from the graft donor. The chain's CDR3 is CSASKREGANEQFF. CDR3 DNA sequence: TGCAGTGCTAGTAAGCGGGAGGGGGCGAATGAGCAGTTCTTC.